A selection of T cell receptor beta chains follows, all from one sample in a study of PD-L1 blockade in urothelial cancer. Profiling relied on immunoSEQ multiplex PCR, and the TCRdb table lists in-frame clones only, not all of them. Among over 100,000 clones listed, approximately 90% were seen once. Source: PBMCs, taken around atezolizumab (anti-PD-L1) treatment. These receptors came from a man in his 60s with urothelial cancer. CDR3s include the opening cysteine and the closing phenylalanine or tryptophan. The D gene is left open where the match is weak. The listing skips clone size in some rows; elsewhere it reads once, few, many or a size class.

size	D	V	length	J	DNA	CDR3
-	TRBD1	TRBV11-2	15	TRBJ2-3	TGTGCCAGCAGCTCCAGGGGGTTCGGCACAGATACGCAGTATTTT	CASSSRGFGTDTQYF
-	TRBD1	TRBV23-1	14	TRBJ2-7	TGCGCCAGCAGTCAAAAAGGACAGGGGGACGAGCAGTACTTC	CASSQKGQGDEQYF
-	-	TRBV12-5	12	TRBJ2-2	TGTGCTAGTGGAAGGGGCACCGGGGAGCTGTTTTTT	CASGRGTGELFF
-	-	TRBV9	13	TRBJ1-2	TGTGCCAGCAGCGTAGGGCAGGGGTATGGCTACACCTTC	CASSVGQGYGYTF
-	-	TRBV19	11	TRBJ2-2	TGTGCCAGTCTCTCCGGGAGGGAGCTGTTTTTT	CASLSGRELFF
few	-	TRBV27	13	TRBJ2-1	TGTGCCAGCAGCCAGGGGCTGGGAAATGAGCAGTTCTTC	CASSQGLGNEQFF
-	TRBD1	TRBV28	15	TRBJ2-2	TGTGCCAGCATAGCCGGGACAGGGAAAACCGGGGAGCTGTTTTTT	CASIAGTGKTGELFF
-	-	TRBV7-8	13	TRBJ2-5	TGTGCCAGCAGCTTAAATCATAGAGAGACCCAGTACTTC	CASSLNHRETQYF
few	TRBD2	TRBV25-1	17	TRBJ2-3	TGTGCCAGCAGTGAATCGTCTAGCGGGGGACGCACAGATACGCAGTATTTT	CASSESSSGGRTDTQYF
-	-	TRBV13	14	TRBJ1-2	TGTGCCAGCAGCTTAAGCGCAGCTTCCTATGGCTACACCTTC	CASSLSAASYGYTF
-	TRBD2	TRBV7-3	16	TRBJ2-2	TGTGCCAGCAGCTCAGTACTAGCGTCAAACACCGGGGAGCTGTTTTTT	CASSSVLASNTGELFF
-	TRBD2	TRBV6-7	16	TRBJ2-2	TGTGCCAGCAGTTACATCAGCGGGACGAACACCGGGGAGCTGTTTTTT	CASSYISGTNTGELFF
-	-	TRBV9	15	TRBJ2-3	TGTGCCAGCAGTTTTGGAGGGTCCTTCACAGATACGCAGTATTTT	CASSFGGSFTDTQYF
-	TRBD1	TRBV5-1	13	TRBJ1-1	TGCGCCAGCAGGAACAGGGGTGGCACTGAAGCTTTCTTT	CASRNRGGTEAFF
-	-	TRBV25-1	16	TRBJ2-7	TGTGCCAGCAGTGTTCTGGGGGGTCTGGGTTTATACGAGCAGTACTTC	CASSVLGGLGLYEQYF
-	-	TRBV5-4	13	TRBJ2-7	TGTGCCAGCAGCTTGGCCTTAACCTACGAGCAGTACTTC	CASSLALTYEQYF
-	-	TRBV18	12	TRBJ1-1	TGTGCCAGCTCACCACAGGGAGGTGAAGCTTTCTTT	CASSPQGGEAFF
-	TRBD2	TRBV5-1	17	TRBJ2-3	TGCGCCAGCAGCTTAGGACTAGCGGGAAGATACACAGATACGCAGTATTTT	CASSLGLAGRYTDTQYF
-	-	TRBV2	12	TRBJ2-2	TGTGCCAGCAGTCAGAACACCGGGGAGCTGTTTTTT	CASSQNTGELFF
-	-	TRBV21-1	15	TRBJ2-5	TGTGCCAGCAGCAAAGAAAGGACATTGCGAGAGACCCAGTACTTC	CASSKERTLRETQYF
-	-	TRBV10-3	15	TRBJ1-1	TGTGCCATCAGGGGGGGGAGGGAGTACGGCACTGAAGCTTTCTTT	CAIRGGREYGTEAFF
-	TRBD2	TRBV19	15	TRBJ2-7	TGTGCCAGTAGTTTGGGACTAGCGGGAGATAGCGAGCAGTACTTC	CASSLGLAGDSEQYF
once	-	TRBV11-2	18	TRBJ2-5	TGTGCCAGCAGCTTAGATAAGGAGGCGGGACGGGGCCAAGAGACCCAGTACTTC	CASSLDKEAGRGQETQYF
-	TRBD2	TRBV6-5	14	TRBJ2-1	TGTGCCAGCAAACCAACGGGAGCGGGGAATGAGCAGTTCTTC	CASKPTGAGNEQFF
-	-	TRBV5-4	15	TRBJ2-1	TGTGCCAGCAGGACAGACAGTCCCTCCTACAATGAGCAGTTCTTC	CASRTDSPSYNEQFF
-	-	TRBV19	15	TRBJ1-5	TGTGCCAGTAGCCCCGGGACAAGTAGCAATCAGCCCCAGCATTTT	CASSPGTSSNQPQHF
-	-	TRBV21-1	15	TRBJ2-1	TGTGCCAGCACCGAACTAGCGGTTGACTACAATGAGCAGTTCTTC	CASTELAVDYNEQFF
-	TRBD1	TRBV7-3	16	TRBJ2-1	TGTGCCAGCAGCCCACAGGGACAGGTGATGAGCAATGAGCAGTTCTTC	CASSPQGQVMSNEQFF
-	-	TRBV7-2	14	TRBJ1-1	TGTGCCAGCAGCTTAGGACAGGTTGGCACTGAAGCTTTCTTT	CASSLGQVGTEAFF
-	-	TRBV29-1	11	TRBJ2-2	TGCAGCGCCGGGTACACCGGGGAGCTGTTTTTT	CSAGYTGELFF
-	-	TRBV7-2	15	TRBJ2-1	TGTGCCAGCAGCTTAGCGAAGAGCTCCTACAATGAGCAGTTCTTC	CASSLAKSSYNEQFF
-	-	TRBV4-1	14	TRBJ1-2	TGCGCCAGCAGCCGTCCCGGACAGAACTATGGCGACACCTTC	CASSRPGQNYGDTF